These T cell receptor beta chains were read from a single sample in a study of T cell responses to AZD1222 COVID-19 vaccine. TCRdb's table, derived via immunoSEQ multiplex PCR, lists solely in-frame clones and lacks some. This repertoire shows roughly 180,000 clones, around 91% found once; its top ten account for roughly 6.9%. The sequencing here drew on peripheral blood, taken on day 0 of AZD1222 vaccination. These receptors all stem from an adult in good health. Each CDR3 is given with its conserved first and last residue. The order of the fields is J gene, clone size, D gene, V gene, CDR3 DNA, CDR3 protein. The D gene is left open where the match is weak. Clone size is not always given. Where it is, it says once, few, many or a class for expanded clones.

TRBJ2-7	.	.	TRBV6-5	TGTGCCACCAGAGGGTACGAGCAGTACTTC	CATRGYEQYF
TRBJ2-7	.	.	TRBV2	TGTGCCAGCAGTGCTCTGGGCGGGGGCCCGAGCTCCTACGAGCAGTACTTC	CASSALGGGPSSYEQYF
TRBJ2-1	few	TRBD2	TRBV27	TGTGCCAGCTCCACGGGGGGTGGGTTCTCCTACAATGAGCAGTTCTTC	CASSTGGGFSYNEQFF
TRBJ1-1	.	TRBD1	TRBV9	TGTGCCAGCAGCGTAGAGGGGGCCCCCGGGGGAAGAAGAACTGAAGCTTTCTTT	CASSVEGAPGGRRTEAFF
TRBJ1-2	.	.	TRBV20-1	TGCAGTGCTAGTAAGATCCTAAGGGAGGGCTACACCTTC	CSASKILREGYTF
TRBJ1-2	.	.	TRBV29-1	TGCAGCGTTGAGTTGGGGCAGTCGGGTCTCTATGGCTACACCTTC	CSVELGQSGLYGYTF
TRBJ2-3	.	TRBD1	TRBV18	TGTGCCAGCTCAACCACATTGGACAGGGGAACAGATACGCAGTATTTT	CASSTTLDRGTDTQYF
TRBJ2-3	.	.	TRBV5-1	TGCGCCAGCAGCTCACAGGGCTTTTCTAGCACAGATACGCAGTATTTT	CASSSQGFSSTDTQYF
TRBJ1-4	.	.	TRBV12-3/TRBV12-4	TGTGCCAGCAGTGAAGTGGGAAAACTGTTTTTT	CASSEVGKLFF
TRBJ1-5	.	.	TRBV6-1	TGTGCCAGCAGTGAATCCGGGACAAGTCAGCCCCAGCATTTT	CASSESGTSQPQHF
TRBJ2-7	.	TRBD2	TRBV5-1	TGCGCCAGCAGCTTGGCAAAGACTAGCGGGGTCCACGAGCAGTACTTC	CASSLAKTSGVHEQYF
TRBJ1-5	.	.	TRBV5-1	TGCGCCAGCAGCCTAAACCCAGGGGTTAGCAATCAGCCCCAGCATTTT	CASSLNPGVSNQPQHF
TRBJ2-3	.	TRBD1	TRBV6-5	TGTGCCAGCGAACGGGACAGGGGGACCAATACGCAGTATTTT	CASERDRGTNTQYF
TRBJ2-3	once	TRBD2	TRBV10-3	TGTGCCATCAGTGGGCTAGCGGGGGGGTTTTCGAGCACAGATACGCAGTATTTT	CAISGLAGGFSSTDTQYF
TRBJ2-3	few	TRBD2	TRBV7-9	TGTGCCAGCAGCTCTCGACTAGCGGGGGGTTTGTCGGATACGCAGTATTTT	CASSSRLAGGLSDTQYF
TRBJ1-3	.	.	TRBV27	TGTGCCAGCAGTTCCAAGGATAAGTCTCTCTCTGGAAACACCATATATTTT	CASSSKDKSLSGNTIYF
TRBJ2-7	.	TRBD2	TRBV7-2	TGTGCCAGCAGCTTCCTACCGGGACTAGCGGGGGGCTCCTACGAGCAGTACTTC	CASSFLPGLAGGSYEQYF
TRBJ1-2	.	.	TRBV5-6	TGTGCCAGCAGCTTGGACAGGGTCTATGGCTACACCTTC	CASSLDRVYGYTF
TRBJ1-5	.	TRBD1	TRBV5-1	TGCGCCAGCAGCCCTGGGACAGGGGAACAGCCCCAGCATTTT	CASSPGTGEQPQHF
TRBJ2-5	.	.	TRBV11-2	TGTGCCAGCAGCTTAGGTCTCCAAGAGACCCAGTACTTC	CASSLGLQETQYF
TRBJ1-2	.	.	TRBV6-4	TGTGCCAGCAGTGGAACCGGGTCCTATGGCTACACCTTC	CASSGTGSYGYTF
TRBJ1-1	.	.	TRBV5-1	TGCGCCAGCAGCTTGGGAAGTGGGGGTGCTGAAGCTTTCTTT	CASSLGSGGAEAFF
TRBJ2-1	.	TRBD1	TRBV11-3	TGTGCCAGCAGCCCGACGACAGGGGGCAATGAGCAGTTCTTC	CASSPTTGGNEQFF
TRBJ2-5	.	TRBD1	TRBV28	TGTGCCAGCAGTTTTGAGGGGGCAGAGACCCAGTACTTC	CASSFEGAETQYF
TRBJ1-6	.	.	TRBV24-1	TGTGCCACCAGTGATTCCAGGGGTTCTAATTCACCCCTCCACTTT	CATSDSRGSNSPLHF
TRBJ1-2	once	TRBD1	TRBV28	TGTGCCAGCAGTTTACTCGACAGGGGGTCGGATGGCTACACCTTC	CASSLLDRGSDGYTF
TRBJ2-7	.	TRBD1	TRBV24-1	TGTGCCACCAGTGACCGGGACAGGGCACACGAGCAGTACTTC	CATSDRDRAHEQYF
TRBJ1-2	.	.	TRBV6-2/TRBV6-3	TGTGCCAGCAGTTACTCTTCATTTGGCGACAGAACCTATGGCTACACCTTC	CASSYSSFGDRTYGYTF
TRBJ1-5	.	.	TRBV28	TGTGCCAGCAGTTTATACCGGGGTAGTCGCAATCAGCCCCAGCATTTT	CASSLYRGSRNQPQHF
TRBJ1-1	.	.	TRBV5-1	TGCGCCAGCAGCGAGGGGTTCATGAACACTGAAGCTTTCTTT	CASSEGFMNTEAFF
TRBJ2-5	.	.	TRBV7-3	TGTGCCAGCAGCGAGTCCAGGGACCAAGAGACCCAGTACTTC	CASSESRDQETQYF
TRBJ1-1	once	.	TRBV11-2	TGTGCCAGCAGCTTAGGGGAGTTAGCTTGGGGGGTGTGGACCGAAGCTTTCTTT	CASSLGELAWGVWTEAFF
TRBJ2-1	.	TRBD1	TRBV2	TGTGCCAGCAGTTGGGACAGGGGCACCTACAATGAGCAGTTCTTC	CASSWDRGTYNEQFF
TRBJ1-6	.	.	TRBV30	TGTGCCTGGAGTCCCCGGGGAGGCTTATTCTCCTATAATTCACCCCTCCACTTT	CAWSPRGGLFSYNSPLHF
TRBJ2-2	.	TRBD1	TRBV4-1	TGCGCCAGCAGCCAGGACAGGGGATCCGGGGAGCTGTTTTTT	CASSQDRGSGELFF
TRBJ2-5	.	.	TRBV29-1	TGCAGCGTTTCGGAGACCCAGTACTTC	CSVSETQYF
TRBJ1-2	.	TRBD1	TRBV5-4	TGTGCCAGCAGACTTGAACAGGGGGTATATGGCTACACCTTC	CASRLEQGVYGYTF
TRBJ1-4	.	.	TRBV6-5	TGTGCCAGCAGTACACAGGGTTCGGCGAATGAAAAACTGTTTTTT	CASSTQGSANEKLFF
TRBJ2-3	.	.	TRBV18	TGTGCCAGCTCACCCCAAGGGGGGGTGGTAGATACGCAGTATTTT	CASSPQGGVVDTQYF
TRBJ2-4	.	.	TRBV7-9	TGTGCCAGCAGCTCTAGTGCCAAAAACATTCAGTACTTC	CASSSSAKNIQYF
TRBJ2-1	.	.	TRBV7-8	TGTGCCAGCAGCTCACTTCCGGGATTCTCCTACAATGAGCAGTTCTTC	CASSSLPGFSYNEQFF
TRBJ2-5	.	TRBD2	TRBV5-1	TGCGCCAGCAGCTTGGGGCTAGCGGGGGTCAGTACTCAAGAGACCCAGTACTTC	CASSLGLAGVSTQETQYF
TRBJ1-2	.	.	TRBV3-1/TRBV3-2	TGTGCCAGCAGCCGAGACGCCTTCTATGGCTACACCTTC	CASSRDAFYGYTF
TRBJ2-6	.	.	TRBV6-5	TGTGCCAGCAGACTAAATAGGCCTGGGGCCAACGTCCTGACTTTC	CASRLNRPGANVLTF
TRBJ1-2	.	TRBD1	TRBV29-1	TGCAGCGTTGTAATTTCGGGACAGGGAGGGTACACCTTC	CSVVISGQGGYTF
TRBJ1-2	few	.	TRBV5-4	TGTGCCAGCAGCTTGGTGTCAGCTAACTATGGCTACACCTTC	CASSLVSANYGYTF